This TCR beta chain was recorded in a study of blood T cell repertoires in COVID-19. Seattle's enrolled individuals joined amid active infection and were then monitored longitudinally. Repertoires were generated with immunoSEQ multiplex PCR, while TCRdb's copy carries only in-frame clones and drops some. Here the sample spans 45,000 to 65,000 clones, approximately 88% being singletons. The CDR3 totals 17 residues. CDR1 is LGHNA, CDR2 YNFKEQ, per germline. V was clipped by 3 bases and J by 4 bases; unmatched bases: 12. This receptor was identified in a man aged 30 to 45 with COVID-19, enrolled during active disease. The sequenced material came from peripheral blood. The J gene is TRBJ2-3, the V gene TRBV4-2, with 8 bases that match TRBD2. CDR3 coding DNA: TGTGCCAGCAGCCAGCGGCTGGGAGCGGGAGATGCAGATACGCAGTATTTT. Protein sequence: CASSQRLGAGDADTQYF.